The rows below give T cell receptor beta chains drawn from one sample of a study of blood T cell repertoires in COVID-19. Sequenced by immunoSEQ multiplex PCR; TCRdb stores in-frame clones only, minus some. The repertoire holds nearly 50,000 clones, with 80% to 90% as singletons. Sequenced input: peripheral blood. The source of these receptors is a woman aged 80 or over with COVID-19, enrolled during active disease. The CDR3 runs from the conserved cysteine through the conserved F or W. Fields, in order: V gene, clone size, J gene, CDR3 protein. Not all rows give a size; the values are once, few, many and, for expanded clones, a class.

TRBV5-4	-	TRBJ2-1	CASSLAKLAGEDTEQFF
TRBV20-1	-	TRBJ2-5	CSAAQTTQYF
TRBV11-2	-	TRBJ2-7	CASRLAGLTYEQYF
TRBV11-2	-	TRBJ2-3	CASSSHKLALPDTQYF
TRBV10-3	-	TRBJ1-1	CAISEQQGNTEAFF
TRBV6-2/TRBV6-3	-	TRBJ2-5	CASSYSGLASETQYF
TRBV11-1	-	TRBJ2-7	CASSPDRYRSYEQYF
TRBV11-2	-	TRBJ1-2	CASSFGGGYGYTF
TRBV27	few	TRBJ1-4	CASSSYEAGGEKLFF
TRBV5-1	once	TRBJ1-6	CASSPEGQGKPLHF
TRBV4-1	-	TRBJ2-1	CASSQDPGTGQVF
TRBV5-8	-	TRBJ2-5	CASSWGTSGGETQYF
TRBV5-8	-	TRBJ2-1	CASSLYPPAGREQFF
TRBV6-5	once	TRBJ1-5	CASSLGGTPQVMHF
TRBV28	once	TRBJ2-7	CASSSGTSGRNEQYF
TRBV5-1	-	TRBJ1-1	CASSPAGGGGRTEAFF
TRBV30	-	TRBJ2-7	CAWSRTSSSYEQYF
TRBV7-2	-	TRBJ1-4	CASSLGTQTAEKLFF
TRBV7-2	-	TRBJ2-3	CASSLWGSGGADTQYF
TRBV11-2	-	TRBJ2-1	CASSPRTSGNNEQFF
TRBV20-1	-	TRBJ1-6	CSASGAGRLLSSPLHF
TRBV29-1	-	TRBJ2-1	CSVEWSSYNEQFF
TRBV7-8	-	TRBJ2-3	CASSLQGLNTDTQYF
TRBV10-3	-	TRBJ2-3	CAISPGGAIDTQYF
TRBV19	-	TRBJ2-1	CASSPEGALMDEQFF
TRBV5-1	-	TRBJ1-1	CASSLRQPNTEAFF
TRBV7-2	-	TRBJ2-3	CASSSRGQRTDTQYF
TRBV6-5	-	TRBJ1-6	CASSRTTGGTSPLHF
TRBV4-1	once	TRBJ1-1	CASSRDRAMNTEAFF